These T cell receptor beta chains were read from a single sample in a study of blood T cell repertoires in COVID-19. The method was immunoSEQ multiplex PCR; TCRdb's version includes in-frame clones alone and lacks a portion of them. Counted here are approximately 290,000 clones, about nine tenths occurring once; the ten biggest clones make up around 1.1%. Sequencing input: PBMCs or T cells enriched from blood (not recorded which). The receptor source for this set is a woman aged 30 to 39 who had recovered from COVID-19. Each CDR3 is given with its conserved first and last residue. The D gene is left open where the match is weak. Part of the rows lack a size; the others show once, few, many or a class for expanded clones.

CDR3nt: TGTGCCAGCAGCCCGTTCGGAGGGACCTACGAGCAGTACTTC
CDR3aa: CASSPFGGTYEQYF
abundance: NA
v_gene: TRBV4-2
j_gene: TRBJ2-7
d_gene: NA

CDR3nt: TGTGCCAGCAGCACTACCGGGACTAGCGGGAGGTCCTCCTACAATGAGCAGTTCTTC
CDR3aa: CASSTTGTSGRSSYNEQFF
abundance: NA
v_gene: TRBV7-9
j_gene: TRBJ2-1
d_gene: TRBD2

CDR3nt: TGTGCCAGCACAAAGGGGCTAATAAACCCCTACGAGCAGTACTTC
CDR3aa: CASTKGLINPYEQYF
abundance: NA
v_gene: TRBV2
j_gene: TRBJ2-7
d_gene: NA

CDR3nt: TGTGCCAGCAGCTTTCGACAGGGGAACGAGCAGTACTTC
CDR3aa: CASSFRQGNEQYF
abundance: NA
v_gene: TRBV5-6
j_gene: TRBJ2-7
d_gene: TRBD1

CDR3nt: TGTGCCAGCAGCCAACGGGGGGGTCTGAGGGGAAACACCATATATTTT
CDR3aa: CASSQRGGLRGNTIYF
abundance: few
v_gene: TRBV3-1/TRBV3-2
j_gene: TRBJ1-3
d_gene: NA

CDR3nt: TGTGCCAGCAGCGCGGGACAGGGGAGCTCCTACGAGCAGTACTTC
CDR3aa: CASSAGQGSSYEQYF
abundance: NA
v_gene: TRBV9
j_gene: TRBJ2-7
d_gene: TRBD1

CDR3nt: TGTGCCAGCAGTTCCCCAAATAGCAATCAGCCCCAGCATTTT
CDR3aa: CASSSPNSNQPQHF
abundance: NA
v_gene: TRBV28
j_gene: TRBJ1-5
d_gene: NA

CDR3nt: TGTGCCATCAGTGAGTTAGGGACTAGCGGGAGGTACGAGCAGTACTTC
CDR3aa: CAISELGTSGRYEQYF
abundance: NA
v_gene: TRBV10-3
j_gene: TRBJ2-7
d_gene: TRBD2

CDR3nt: TGTGCCAGCAGCAAAGACAGGGGTTCGGACTATGGCTACACCTTC
CDR3aa: CASSKDRGSDYGYTF
abundance: many
v_gene: TRBV21-1
j_gene: TRBJ1-2
d_gene: NA

CDR3nt: TGTGCCAGCAGCCACGGACTAGCGGCTGACACCGGGGAGCTGTTTTTT
CDR3aa: CASSHGLAADTGELFF
abundance: NA
v_gene: TRBV9
j_gene: TRBJ2-2
d_gene: TRBD2

CDR3nt: TGTGCCTGGAGTTTGTACATCCCAGGAGGGGGCAGTAATAATTCACCCCTCCACTTT
CDR3aa: CAWSLYIPGGGSNNSPLHF
abundance: few
v_gene: TRBV30
j_gene: TRBJ1-6
d_gene: TRBD1

CDR3nt: TGTGCCTCCCTTAGGGGGACCTACGAGCAGTACTTC
CDR3aa: CASLRGTYEQYF
abundance: NA
v_gene: TRBV30
j_gene: TRBJ2-7
d_gene: NA

CDR3nt: TGTGCCAGCAGTCTCGGGACAGGGACTGAAGCTTTCTTT
CDR3aa: CASSLGTGTEAFF
abundance: NA
v_gene: TRBV6-4
j_gene: TRBJ1-1
d_gene: TRBD1

CDR3nt: TGTGCCAGCAGCTTAGCTGGGGGACATAGCAATCAGCCCCAGCATTTT
CDR3aa: CASSLAGGHSNQPQHF
abundance: NA
v_gene: TRBV7-9
j_gene: TRBJ1-5
d_gene: NA

CDR3nt: TGTGCCAGCAGCTTAGGTTCGAGTGTTGGTCAGCCCCAGCATTTT
CDR3aa: CASSLGSSVGQPQHF
abundance: NA
v_gene: TRBV7-2
j_gene: TRBJ1-5
d_gene: NA

CDR3nt: TGCAGCGCTGGACAGGGGGCTCGGACCGGGGAGCTGTTTTTT
CDR3aa: CSAGQGARTGELFF
abundance: NA
v_gene: TRBV29-1
j_gene: TRBJ2-2
d_gene: TRBD1

CDR3nt: TGTGCCAGCATTTCGACCGGTTGGGACAGGGATAATCAGCCCCAGCATTTT
CDR3aa: CASISTGWDRDNQPQHF
abundance: NA
v_gene: TRBV28
j_gene: TRBJ1-5
d_gene: TRBD1

CDR3nt: TGTGCCAGCAGCTTAGCCATATGGGGAGCTAATGAAAAACTGTTTTTT
CDR3aa: CASSLAIWGANEKLFF
abundance: NA
v_gene: TRBV7-9
j_gene: TRBJ1-4
d_gene: NA

CDR3nt: TGCGCCAGCAGCCCACTAGCGGGAGGCTCCTCTGGGGCCAACGTCCTGACTTTC
CDR3aa: CASSPLAGGSSGANVLTF
abundance: few
v_gene: TRBV4-3
j_gene: TRBJ2-6
d_gene: TRBD2

CDR3nt: TGCGCCAGCAGTGATTCGGGGCGGCAGGGGAATCAGCCCCAGCATTTT
CDR3aa: CASSDSGRQGNQPQHF
abundance: NA
v_gene: TRBV10-2
j_gene: TRBJ1-5
d_gene: NA

CDR3nt: TGTGCCAGCAGCGGTACAGTGAACACTGAAGCTTTCTTT
CDR3aa: CASSGTVNTEAFF
abundance: NA
v_gene: TRBV9
j_gene: TRBJ1-1
d_gene: NA

CDR3nt: TGTGCCAGCAGTCCCCCCGGAGGGAGGGGACATTCACCCCTCCACTTT
CDR3aa: CASSPPGGRGHSPLHF
abundance: once
v_gene: TRBV27
j_gene: TRBJ1-6
d_gene: NA

CDR3nt: TGTGCCAGCAGAACTAGGGAGACCCAGTACTTC
CDR3aa: CASRTRETQYF
abundance: NA
v_gene: TRBV28
j_gene: TRBJ2-5
d_gene: NA

CDR3nt: TGTGCCAGCAGCTTAGGCAGGGGACAGCCCCAGCATTTT
CDR3aa: CASSLGRGQPQHF
abundance: NA
v_gene: TRBV7-2
j_gene: TRBJ1-5
d_gene: NA

CDR3nt: TGTGCCAGCGTACAGGGAAATTCACCCCTCCACTTT
CDR3aa: CASVQGNSPLHF
abundance: NA
v_gene: TRBV28
j_gene: TRBJ1-6
d_gene: NA

CDR3nt: TGTGCCAGCAGCTTCGTTCCCGGGGAGCTGTTTTTT
CDR3aa: CASSFVPGELFF
abundance: NA
v_gene: TRBV11-2
j_gene: TRBJ2-2
d_gene: NA

CDR3nt: TGTGCCAGCAGTTGGGGGGTGGACCGGGATACGCAGTATTTT
CDR3aa: CASSWGVDRDTQYF
abundance: NA
v_gene: TRBV28
j_gene: TRBJ2-3
d_gene: NA

CDR3nt: TGTGCCAGCAGTTTACCCCGGGGTCAGGGAAACACCATATATTTT
CDR3aa: CASSLPRGQGNTIYF
abundance: NA
v_gene: TRBV28
j_gene: TRBJ1-3
d_gene: NA

CDR3nt: TGTGCCAGCAGTTTATCCCCGGGGGACTTTCGGAAAAAACTGTTTTTT
CDR3aa: CASSLSPGDFRKKLFF
abundance: NA
v_gene: TRBV27
j_gene: TRBJ1-4
d_gene: NA

CDR3nt: TGTGCCAGCAGCCATGACAGGGGGACTAGCGCCCGGGATACGCAGTATTTT
CDR3aa: CASSHDRGTSARDTQYF
abundance: NA
v_gene: TRBV11-2
j_gene: TRBJ2-3
d_gene: NA

CDR3nt: TGTGCCAGCAGCGGAGTGCTGAACACTGAAGCTTTCTTT
CDR3aa: CASSGVLNTEAFF
abundance: NA
v_gene: TRBV9
j_gene: TRBJ1-1
d_gene: NA

CDR3nt: TGTGCCAGCAGCTTGGACATACTGGGGGGTGGCTACACCTTC
CDR3aa: CASSLDILGGGYTF
abundance: NA
v_gene: TRBV7-2
j_gene: TRBJ1-2
d_gene: NA

CDR3nt: TGTGCCAGCAGTTTATCCCTCTCGACAGTCGGAAAACTGTTTTTT
CDR3aa: CASSLSLSTVGKLFF
abundance: NA
v_gene: TRBV28
j_gene: TRBJ1-4
d_gene: NA

CDR3nt: TGCGCCAGCAGCTCCGACAGGGCATTGGTAGAAGCTTTCTTT
CDR3aa: CASSSDRALVEAFF
abundance: NA
v_gene: TRBV5-1
j_gene: TRBJ1-1
d_gene: TRBD1

CDR3nt: TGTGCCAGCAGTTTATGGGAGGGTTCTGGGGCCAACGTCCTGACTTTC
CDR3aa: CASSLWEGSGANVLTF
abundance: once
v_gene: TRBV28
j_gene: TRBJ2-6
d_gene: NA

CDR3nt: TGTGCCACCAGTGACCCTAACGGACAGGGCTCCCACGAGCAGTACTTC
CDR3aa: CATSDPNGQGSHEQYF
abundance: NA
v_gene: TRBV24-1
j_gene: TRBJ2-7
d_gene: TRBD1

CDR3nt: TGTGCCAGCAGTTTGGGCCCCGGGGGGGCTGCAGATACGCAGTATTTT
CDR3aa: CASSLGPGGAADTQYF
abundance: once
v_gene: TRBV28
j_gene: TRBJ2-3
d_gene: TRBD2

CDR3nt: TGTGCCAGCAGCTTGACTAGCGGAGCCTACGAGCAGTACTTC
CDR3aa: CASSLTSGAYEQYF
abundance: few
v_gene: TRBV5-4
j_gene: TRBJ2-7
d_gene: TRBD2

CDR3nt: TGTGCCAGCAGTTTATCTGGGGGGGGAAGGAACATTCAGTACTTC
CDR3aa: CASSLSGGGRNIQYF
abundance: NA
v_gene: TRBV28
j_gene: TRBJ2-4
d_gene: TRBD2

CDR3nt: TGTGCCAGCAGCCCAACGGGTGGCAATGAGCAGTTCTTC
CDR3aa: CASSPTGGNEQFF
abundance: NA
v_gene: TRBV7-3
j_gene: TRBJ2-1
d_gene: NA

CDR3nt: TGCGCCAGCGGTGGGACAGGGCATTTGAACACTGAAGCTTTCTTT
CDR3aa: CASGGTGHLNTEAFF
abundance: NA
v_gene: TRBV5-1
j_gene: TRBJ1-1
d_gene: TRBD1

CDR3nt: TGTGCCAGCTGGCGACAGAATAACCCCGCCTATGGCTACACCTTC
CDR3aa: CASWRQNNPAYGYTF
abundance: NA
v_gene: TRBV6-5
j_gene: TRBJ1-2
d_gene: NA

CDR3nt: TGCGCCAGCAGCTTGGAACTTGACAGAAACTATGGCTACACCTTC
CDR3aa: CASSLELDRNYGYTF
abundance: NA
v_gene: TRBV5-1
j_gene: TRBJ1-2
d_gene: NA

CDR3nt: TGTGCCAGCAGTCCCCAAGCCCTCTCCGTAGGGGGGGGAAACAATGAGCAGTTCTTC
CDR3aa: CASSPQALSVGGGNNEQFF
abundance: NA
v_gene: TRBV27
j_gene: TRBJ2-1
d_gene: NA

CDR3nt: TGTGCCAGCAGCGTAGTGGAAGGGGACTGGGGAGAGACCCAGTACTTC
CDR3aa: CASSVVEGDWGETQYF
abundance: NA
v_gene: TRBV5-4
j_gene: TRBJ2-5
d_gene: NA

CDR3nt: TGTGCCAGTAGGGTACTTCATAGCAATCAGCCCCAGCATTTT
CDR3aa: CASRVLHSNQPQHF
abundance: NA
v_gene: TRBV19
j_gene: TRBJ1-5
d_gene: NA

CDR3nt: TGCAGTGCTAGTTCTGGAGTTAACTATGGCTACACCTTC
CDR3aa: CSASSGVNYGYTF
abundance: NA
v_gene: TRBV20-1
j_gene: TRBJ1-2
d_gene: NA

CDR3nt: TGTGCCAGCAGCCCCCCCGGGGGTACAGAGACCCAGTACTTC
CDR3aa: CASSPPGGTETQYF
abundance: NA
v_gene: TRBV7-9
j_gene: TRBJ2-5
d_gene: NA

CDR3nt: TGTGCCAGCAGCGCACGGGAGGTCGGCGAGCAGTACTTC
CDR3aa: CASSAREVGEQYF
abundance: NA
v_gene: TRBV13
j_gene: TRBJ2-7
d_gene: TRBD2

CDR3nt: TGCAGCATACGACAGGGTGGTTCTTTTGGAAACACCATATATTTT
CDR3aa: CSIRQGGSFGNTIYF
abundance: NA
v_gene: TRBV29-1
j_gene: TRBJ1-3
d_gene: TRBD1

CDR3nt: TGTGCCATCAGTAAGACAGGGGATCGGGAAAAACTGTTTTTT
CDR3aa: CAISKTGDREKLFF
abundance: NA
v_gene: TRBV10-3
j_gene: TRBJ1-4
d_gene: TRBD1

CDR3nt: TGTGCCAGCAGTTTATCGGCGGGGTTCGGTGAAGCTTTCTTT
CDR3aa: CASSLSAGFGEAFF
abundance: NA
v_gene: TRBV28
j_gene: TRBJ1-1
d_gene: NA

CDR3nt: TGTGCCAGCAGCCGAAAAACCGGGACAGGGGATGATCAGCCCCAGCATTTT
CDR3aa: CASSRKTGTGDDQPQHF
abundance: NA
v_gene: TRBV13
j_gene: TRBJ1-5
d_gene: TRBD1